The 21 T cell receptor beta chains below were found in one sample sequenced in a study of cytomegalovirus exposure and HLA in healthy donors. The PCR had 60 Vbeta and 13 Jbeta primers. Profiled with immunoSEQ multiplex PCR; TCRdb holds only in-frame clones, not every one. The repertoire has over 150,000 clones, 75% to 85% of them found once; the top ten carry around 7%. What was sequenced was PBMCs. These receptors came from a man aged 25 to 40 in good health and CMV-seropositive.

The chain carries TRBV9 and TRBJ1-4, with a tentative D call TRBD1 (5 bases). V was trimmed by 1 base and J by 4 bases, leaving 11 bases between them. Germline V gives CDR1 SGDLS, CDR2 YYNGEE. The CDR3 consists of 15 residues. The CDR3 nucleotides read TGTGCCAGCAGCGTAACGGGGGACCTTAATGAAAAACTGTTTTTT. This translates into CASSVTGDLNEKLFF.

The genes are TRBV10-1 and TRBJ2-7, with TRBD1 matching over 12 bases. The CDR3 has 14 residues. V shed 6 bases, J shed 7 bases, and the junction held 7 bases outside the gene matches. Looked up from germline, CDR1 is WNHNN and CDR2 is SYGVQD (reference sequence). CDR3 in DNA: TGCGCCAGCAGCCGGGACAGGGGGCGCGATGAGCAGTACTTC. It translates to CASSRDRGRDEQYF.

The chain employs TRBV5-1 and TRBJ1-1; possibly TRBD1 for D (6 bases). CDR1 and CDR2 (germline): SGHRS, YFSETQ. There are 14 residues in the CDR3. Deletions cut 3 bases from V and 6 bases from J, with 15 bases between. CDR3 nucleotide sequence: TGCGCCAGCAGCTCCCTACAGGGTGGGGCTGAAGCTTTCTTT. This gives the protein CASSSLQGGAEAFF. The full variable domain, its missing parts supplied by reference TRBV5-1 and TRBJ1-1, is KAGVTQTPRYLIKTRGQQVTLSCSPISGHRSVSWYQQTPGQGLQFLFEYFSETQRNKGNFPGRFSGRQFSNSRSEMNVSTLELGDSALYLCASSSLQGGAEAFFGQGTRLTVV.

Worth noting for this clone: Additional DNA sequences in this sample encode the identical CDR3. The rearrangement links TRBV10-2 to TRBJ1-5; D is unclear. Germline loops: CDR1 WSHSY, CDR2 SAAADI. The length of the CDR3 is 14 residues. V shed 0 bases and J shed 1 base, with 4 bases lying between them. CDR3 residues: CASSESGSNQPQHF. The CDR3 nucleotides read TGCGCCAGCAGTGAGTCGGGCAGCAATCAGCCCCAGCATTTT.

The rearrangement joins TRBV28 to TRBJ2-5; D might be TRBD2 (7 bases). Germline V gives CDR1 MDHEN, CDR2 SYDVKM. V was clipped by 2 bases and J by 5 bases, with 21 bases between them. This CDR3 has 17 amino acids. The CDR3 region has the DNA TGTGCCAGCAGTTTAACCCGGGGGGCGCTTTTTGGGGAGACCCAGTACTTC. Residues: CASSLTRGALFGETQYF.

This clone turned up a few times. V gene TRBV9 combines with J gene TRBJ2-2, with D perhaps TRBD1 (5 bases). The CDR3 length is 14 residues. Deletions cut 5 bases from V and 1 base from J, with 9 bases between. Germline CDR1 is SGDLS and CDR2 is YYNGEE. The DNA of the CDR3 is TGTGCCAGCAGAGGGGCAGTGAACACCGGGGAGCTGTTTTTT. Protein: CASRGAVNTGELFF.

CDR3 loop: CAWRGAELNEQFF. The CDR3 DNA reads as TGTGCCTGGAGGGGAGCGGAGCTCAATGAGCAGTTCTTC. V and J are TRBV30 and TRBJ2-1, with a tentative D call TRBD2 (5 bases). Germline-derived CDR1 and CDR2 are GTSNPN and SVGIG (reference sequence). V was trimmed by 3 bases and J by 6 bases, leaving 12 bases between them. CDR3 length equals 13 residues.

This CDR3 reads CASRPPGGDTQYF. The CDR3 region has the DNA TGTGCCAGCAGGCCGCCGGGGGGCGATACGCAGTATTTT. This chain joins TRBV2 and TRBJ2-3, with D tentatively TRBD2 (7 bases). The V and J ends lost 6 bases and 6 bases respectively, with 13 bases between them. This CDR3 has 13 residues. The V gene's germline CDR1 is SNHLY and CDR2 FYNNEI.

The V and J genes are TRBV5-1 and TRBJ2-7; 10 nucleotides agree with TRBD2. The V segment lost 4 bases and the J segment 3 bases; nucleotides outside the gene matches: 4. This CDR3 region has 14 residues. Looked up from germline, CDR1 is SGHRS and CDR2 is YFSETQ. Here the CDR3 DNA reads TGCGCCAGCAGCCTATGGACTAGCGGCTACGAGCAGTACTTC. Translated: CASSLWTSGYEQYF. Supplemented by reference TRBV5-1 and TRBJ2-7, the full variable domain reads KAGVTQTPRYLIKTRGQQVTLSCSPISGHRSVSWYQQTPGQGLQFLFEYFSETQRNKGNFPGRFSGRQFSNSRSEMNVSTLELGDSALYLCASSLWTSGYEQYFGPGTRLTVT.

The chain couples TRBV27 to TRBJ1-5, with 7 positions matching TRBD1. The germline CDR1 and CDR2 sequences are MNHEY and SMNVEV (reference sequence). V lost 4 bases, J lost 5 bases, and 5 bases stayed unmatched. The CDR3 sequence is 14 residues long. Here the CDR3 reads CASSSERGHQPQHF. Written as DNA, the CDR3 is TGTGCCAGCAGTTCTGAGAGGGGGCATCAGCCCCAGCATTTT.

CDR3 nucleotides: TGTGCCTGGAACCCGGGACAGGGGGCTCAAGGCTACACCTTC. Its translation: CAWNPGQGAQGYTF. The chain carries TRBV30 and TRBJ1-2; 12 positions agree with TRBD1. The CDR3 runs to 14 residues. The junction had 8 bases not matched to a gene; V was cut back by 4 bases and J by 8 bases. Germline loops: CDR1 GTSNPN, CDR2 SVGIG (reference sequence).

The CDR3 spells CASSVTGEGKEAFF. The CDR3 nucleotides are TGTGCCAGCAGCGTTACAGGGGAAGGAAAAGAAGCTTTCTTT. The rearrangement uses TRBV9 and TRBJ1-1, with TRBD1 matching 7 bases. V lost 2 bases, J lost 8 bases, and 9 bases stayed unmatched. The CDR3 runs to 14 residues. CDR1 SGDLS and CDR2 YYNGEE come from the germline V gene.

The rearrangement joins TRBV6-1 to TRBJ2-2, with 15 bases aligning to TRBD2. Germline lookup yields CDR1 MNHNS and CDR2 SASEGT. The CDR3 contains 17 residues. The ends lost 5 bases at V and 6 bases at J; junction bases unmatched: 7. The CDR3 bases are TGTGCCAGCAGTAAAGGACTAGCGGGAGGGCCCGCCGGGGAGCTGTTTTTT. Residues: CASSKGLAGGPAGELFF.

The V call is TRBV19, the J call TRBJ2-5, with D unclear. With the DNA end fitting TRBJ2-7 better, the J assignment may be wrong. The CDR3 has 14 residues. Per germline, CDR1 LNHDA and CDR2 SQIVND (reference sequence). The CDR3 DNA follows: TGTGCCAGTACCCCACTTAATTGGTCCTACGAGCAGTACTTC. Protein sequence: CASTPLNWSYEQYF.

The rearrangement links TRBV5-6 to TRBJ1-6; 11 nucleotides agree with TRBD1. V shed 1 base, J shed 9 bases, and the junction held 3 bases outside the gene matches. This CDR3 has 15 residues. Germline lookup yields CDR1 SGHDT and CDR2 YYEEEE. The CDR3 is CASSLRTGGVSPLHF. CDR3 DNA: TGTGCCAGCAGCTTGAGGACAGGGGGCGTTTCACCCCTCCACTTT.

V gene TRBV7-6 combines with J gene TRBJ2-7, with a tentative D call TRBD1 (6 bases). CDR1 is SGHVS and CDR2 is FNYEAQ in the germline V gene. Trimming cost V 5 bases and J 2 bases, with 13 bases left between them. This CDR3 region has 14 residues. The DNA for the CDR3 is TGTGCCAGCAGCCCAGGACAGAGTCCCTACGAGCAGTACTTC. Its translation: CASSPGQSPYEQYF.

CDR3: CASSLSTSGGAVNIQYF. CDR3 nucleotides: TGTGCCAGCAGCCTCTCGACTAGCGGGGGGGCCGTAAACATTCAGTACTTC. This sequence joins TRBV11-3 and TRBJ2-4; 14 positions agree with TRBD2. Looked up from germline, CDR1 is SGHNT and CDR2 is YENEEA. The CDR3 is 17 amino acids. Trimming removed 5 bases from V and 6 bases from J; junction bases left unmatched: 9.

The V gene is TRBV19, the J gene TRBJ2-3; possible D gene TRBD2, 6 bases. Germline V gene data show CDR1 as LNHDA and CDR2 as SQIVND (reference sequence). The CDR3 extends over 16 amino acids. Trimming left V 5 bases short and J 1 base short, with 16 bases between. CDR3 residues: CASSSSLGEGTDTQYF. The CDR3 nucleotides are TGTGCCAGTAGTTCCTCTCTGGGGGAGGGCACAGATACGCAGTATTTT.

This clone has just one count. The CDR3 region has the DNA TGTGCCAGCAGTGAAGGTCAGGGATATAATTCACCCCTCCACTTT. Translated: CASSEGQGYNSPLHF. The chain uses TRBV6-1 and TRBJ1-6, with D possibly TRBD1 on 5 matching bases. The germline V and J ends were trimmed by 1 base and 4 bases, with 8 bases remaining between them. The CDR3 sequence is 15 residues long. Germline-derived CDR1 and CDR2 are MNHNS and SASEGT.

This chain joins TRBV19 and TRBJ2-7; 9 bases fit TRBD2. V lost 6 bases, J lost 1 base, and 4 bases stayed unmatched. The CDR3 consists of 14 residues. Germline V gives CDR1 LNHDA, CDR2 SQIVND (reference sequence). This CDR3 is CASRGTSSSYEQYF. The CDR3 DNA sequence: TGTGCCAGTAGGGGGACTAGCTCGTCCTACGAGCAGTACTTC. Together with reference TRBV19 and TRBJ2-7, the CDR3 gives the full variable domain: DGGITQSPKYLFRKEGQNVTLSCEQNLNHDAMYWYRQDPGQGLRLIYYSQIVNDFQKGDIAEGYSVSREKKESFPLTVTSAQKNPTAFYLCASRGTSSSYEQYFGPGTRLTVT.

For this clone: At one of its ends the junction is not consistent with the germline gene, which may arise from a read error. This chain connects TRBV7-6 to TRBJ2-7, with 11 bases lining up with TRBD2. The length of the CDR3 is 14 residues. Germline assignment: CDR1 SGHVS and CDR2 FNYEAQ. The CDR3, as DNA: TGTGCCGGCAGCGCCGGGACTAGCGGTTACGAGCAGTACTTC. Amino acids: CAGSAGTSGYEQYF.